The 26 T cell receptor beta chains below were found in one sample sequenced in a study of shared clonotypes between healthy human individuals. Data came from immunoSEQ multiplex PCR; TCRdb stores just in-frame clones and leaves some out. The sample consists of some 510,000 clones, approximately 79% of them appearing once. Input material: PBMCs. These receptors were collected from a woman aged 40-49 years in good health. Some clones in this sample may be carry-over from other donors' samples.

The chain combines TRBV11-3 with TRBJ2-3, with 7 bases fitting TRBD1. Germline V gene data show CDR1 as SGHNT and CDR2 as YENEEA. V lost 5 bases to trimming and J lost 3 bases; unmatched junction nucleotides: 5. This CDR3 has 14 amino acids. The CDR3 DNA reads as TGTGCCAGCAGCCTTGGGACAGCAACAGATACGCAGTATTTT. This sequence encodes CASSLGTATDTQYF.

The rearrangement uses TRBV10-3 and TRBJ2-7; tentatively, D is TRBD2 (6 bases). The CDR3 is 17 amino acids. Trimming shortened V by 0 bases and J by 2 bases, and 17 bases separated the two germline ends. Germline V lookup: CDR1 ENHRY, CDR2 SYGVKD. The CDR3 sequence: CAISESEWGVGTYEQYF. CDR3 sequence (DNA): TGTGCCATCAGTGAGTCTGAGTGGGGGGTAGGGACCTACGAGCAGTACTTC.

J is TRBJ2-2 and V is TRBV10-3, with TRBD2 as a possible D gene (7 bases). V was cut by 5 bases and J by 5 bases, with 21 bases left in between. The CDR3 totals 17 residues. CDR1 is ENHRY, CDR2 SYGVKD, per germline. Here the CDR3 DNA reads TGTGCCATCAGTTCTAGGGGGGGCCAACTACAGACCGGGGAGCTGTTTTTT. This sequence encodes CAISSRGGQLQTGELFF.

The chain joins TRBV5-5 to TRBJ1-1, with D uncertain. This CDR3 is built from 15 residues. Trimming shortened V by 0 bases and J by 1 base, and 10 bases separated the two germline ends. Looked up from germline, CDR1 is SGHKS and CDR2 is YYEKEE (reference sequence). CDR3: CASSLVVAGNTEAFF. DNA of the CDR3: TGTGCCAGCAGCTTGGTAGTCGCGGGGAACACTGAAGCTTTCTTT.

V usage is TRBV10-3 and J usage is TRBJ2-6, with D perhaps being TRBD1 or TRBD2 (5 bases each). Trimming removed 6 bases at V and 0 bases at J, with 15 bases between. Germline V lookup: CDR1 ENHRY, CDR2 SYGVKD. The CDR3 is 17 amino acids. The CDR3 coding sequence is TGTGCCATCAGCCGGGACCCGCCCTCCTCTGGGGCCAACGTCCTGACTTTC. This translates into CAISRDPPSSGANVLTF.

The chain couples TRBV28 to TRBJ2-1, with TRBD2 as a possible D gene (6 bases). Trimming shortened V by 6 bases and J by 7 bases, and 19 bases separated the two germline ends. Germline V CDR1 and CDR2: MDHEN, SYDVKM. The CDR3 has 15 residues. CDR3 coding DNA: TGTGCCAGCAGCCCCGGGGGAGCCGGTGTGAATGAGCAGTTCTTC. Translating gives CASSPGGAGVNEQFF. Full variable domain (missing parts from reference TRBV28 and TRBJ2-1): DVKVTQSSRYLVKRTGEKVFLECVQDMDHENMFWYRQDPGLGLRLIYFSYDVKMKEKGDIPEGYSVSREKKERFSLILESASTNQTSMYLCASSPGGAGVNEQFFGPGTRLTVL.

The V call is TRBV6-4, the J call TRBJ2-2, with 8 nucleotides matching TRBD2. V shed 6 bases, J shed 0 bases, and the junction held 6 bases outside the gene matches. Germline-derived CDR1 and CDR2 are MRHNA and SNTAGT. This CDR3 spans 16 amino acids. CDR3 sequence reads: CASSSGGESNTGELFF. The CDR3 coding sequence is TGTGCCAGCAGCTCGGGGGGGGAATCGAACACCGGGGAGCTGTTTTTT.

This chain links TRBV11-2 with TRBJ2-5; D possibly uses TRBD1 or TRBD2 (5 bases each). This CDR3 comprises 15 residues. Germline-derived CDR1 and CDR2 are SGHAT and FQNNGV. Trimming pared 0 bases from V and 4 bases from J, leaving 12 bases between. CDR3: CASSLERGDGETQYF. In DNA, the CDR3 is TGTGCCAGCAGCTTAGAGAGAGGGGATGGAGAGACCCAGTACTTC.

The chain combines TRBV27 with TRBJ2-5; TRBD2 agrees at 10 bases. The J call may be faulty, since TRBJ2-7 better matches the DNA end. CDR3 size: 15 residues. CDR1 MNHEY and CDR2 SMNVEV come from the germline V gene (reference sequence). The CDR3 region is CASSLGTSASYEQYF. CDR3 DNA sequence: TGTGCCAGCAGCTTGGGGACTAGCGCATCCTACGAGCAGTACTTC.

The chain is built from TRBV27 and TRBJ1-2, with a possible D match to TRBD1 (5 bases). The CDR3 loop spans 16 amino acids. Looked up from germline, CDR1 is MNHEY and CDR2 is SMNVEV (reference sequence). Trimming pared 0 bases from V and 4 bases from J, leaving 15 bases between. Here the CDR3 reads CASSLSGGIHSYGYTF. CDR3 nucleotides: TGTGCCAGCAGTTTATCGGGGGGGATTCATTCCTATGGCTACACCTTC.

The chain links TRBV19 to TRBJ2-1; the match to TRBD1 covers 7 bases. The CDR3 sequence is 15 residues long. In germline, CDR1 is LNHDA, CDR2 SQIVND (reference sequence). V lost 5 bases, J lost 2 bases, and 6 bases stayed unmatched. CDR3 DNA sequence: TGTGCCAGTAGTCCACAGGGGACCCCCTACAATGAGCAGTTCTTC. Its protein product is CASSPQGTPYNEQFF.

The gene calls are TRBV5-1 and TRBJ2-3; D call uncertain. The CDR3 sequence is 14 residues long. Germline values: CDR1 SGHRS, CDR2 YFSETQ. V was pared by 4 bases and J by 0 bases, with 9 bases between. CDR3 loop: CASSLRPSTDTQYF. The CDR3 DNA follows: TGCGCCAGCAGCCTCCGGCCTAGCACAGATACGCAGTATTTT.

The V call is TRBV15, the J call TRBJ2-1; 10 bases align to TRBD2. Per germline, CDR1 LNHNV and CDR2 YYDKDF (reference sequence). The CDR3 consists of 14 residues. Trimming took 8 bases from V and 4 from J; bases not matched to a gene: 5. CDR3 DNA: TGTGCCACCCGCGGACTAGCGGTTTACAATGAGCAGTTCTTC. Protein product: CATRGLAVYNEQFF.

The chain combines TRBV21-1 with TRBJ2-1; TRBD2 is taken as the D call from the table, unchecked against the DNA. TRBV21-1 is listed as a pseudogene. This CDR3 spans 14 amino acids. CDR3 nucleotides: TGTGCCAGCAGCAAAATAGGCCCCCGGGGTGAGCAGTTCTTC. Its protein is CASSKIGPRGEQFF.

The V and J genes are TRBV30 and TRBJ2-5, with D hard to call. This CDR3 comprises 13 residues. CDR1 is GTSNPN, CDR2 SVGIG, per germline (reference sequence). V was cut by 3 bases and J by 9 bases, with 17 bases left in between. The CDR3: CAWSDGATQAQYF. The CDR3 DNA is TGTGCCTGGAGCGATGGAGCTACCCAGGCCCAGTACTTC.

The chain carries TRBV9 and TRBJ2-7, with 9 bases matching TRBD2. The V gene's germline CDR1 is SGDLS and CDR2 YYNGEE. The CDR3 totals 14 residues. V trimming: 3 bases; J trimming: 2 bases; junction bases outside the gene matches: 3. The CDR3 sequence: CASSETSGTYEQYF. The DNA of the CDR3 is TGTGCCAGCAGCGAGACTAGCGGCACCTACGAGCAGTACTTC.

V is TRBV7-2 and J is TRBJ2-7, with TRBD2 identical over 9 bases. The CDR3 extends over 15 amino acids. Losses at the gene ends were 3 bases for V and 6 bases for J; bases not matched to a gene: 9. Germline values: CDR1 SGHTA, CDR2 FQGNSA. CDR3 nucleotides: TGTGCCAGCAGCTTCTTTAGCGGGAGTGGGGGCGAGCAGTACTTC. Its translation is CASSFFSGSGGEQYF.

The gene calls are TRBV7-2 and TRBJ2-5; D is undetermined. Trimming cost V 5 bases and J 5 bases, with 15 bases left between them. Germline V CDR1 and CDR2: SGHTA, FQGNSA. CDR3 size: 14 residues. Here the CDR3 reads CASSPRALRETQYF. As DNA, the CDR3 is TGTGCCAGCAGCCCCCGGGCCCTCCGGGAGACCCAGTACTTC.

The CDR3 DNA follows: TGTGCCAGCAGTGCAGCACTGGGGAGTACGCAGTATTTT. It is translated as CASSAALGSTQYF. The J gene is TRBJ2-3, the V gene TRBV2; a weak D match, TRBD2 (5 bases). CDR1 is SNHLY and CDR2 is FYNNEI in the germline V gene. Trimming removed 4 bases from V and 8 bases from J, with 13 bases in between. CDR3 length: 13 amino acids. Looking up the rest from reference TRBV2 and TRBJ2-3 gives the full variable domain: EPEVTQTPSHQVTQMGQEVILRCVPISNHLYFYWYRQILGQKVEFLVSFYNNEISEKSEIFDDQFSVERPDGSNFTLKIRSTKLEDSAMYFCASSAALGSTQYFGPGTRLTVL.

The chain couples TRBV4-1 to TRBJ1-5, with 8 positions matching TRBD1. With 1 base clipped from V and 6 bases from J, the junction kept 8 bases outside the gene matches. Germline CDR1 MGHRA, CDR2 YSYEKL. The CDR3 runs 16 residues. The CDR3 DNA reads TGCGCCAGCAGCCAAGGGACAGGGAATGTTGGTCAGCCCCAGCATTTT. Translated, it gives CASSQGTGNVGQPQHF.

V is TRBV27 and J is TRBJ2-2; tentative D call: TRBD1 (7 bases). The CDR3 spans 15 residues. V lost 7 bases and J lost 8, with 20 bases in between. Germline assignment: CDR1 MNHEY and CDR2 SMNVEV (reference sequence). In DNA form, the CDR3 reads TGTGCCAGCACCTACAGGGGAGGATTAACTGGGGAGCTGTTTTTT. Translation: CASTYRGGLTGELFF.

This sequence joins TRBV29-1 and TRBJ2-1; D uncertain. With 7 bases removed from V and 0 bases from J, the gap between germline ends came to 13 bases. CDR1 is SQVTM, CDR2 ANQGSEA, per germline. The CDR3 length is 14 residues. This CDR3 is CSAGAASSYNEQFF. The CDR3 coding sequence is TGCAGCGCTGGTGCAGCGAGCTCCTACAATGAGCAGTTCTTC.

CDR3 nucleotide sequence: TGTGCCATCAGTACAACAGGGAACTACAATGAGCAGTTCTTC. Translation: CAISTTGNYNEQFF. The chain joins TRBV10-3 to TRBJ2-1; TRBD1 is a possible D gene (6 bases). This CDR3 region has 14 residues. Per germline, CDR1 ENHRY and CDR2 SYGVKD. Deletions cut 5 bases from V and 3 bases from J, with 11 bases between.

J is TRBJ2-1 and V is TRBV21-1; TRBD2, the table's D call, was not compared with the DNA. TRBV21-1 is labeled a pseudogene. This CDR3 has 17 amino acids. The CDR3 nucleotides are TGTGCCAGCAGCCCCCGTACCGGCGTTAAGACTTACAATGAGCAGTTCTTC. Protein: CASSPRTGVKTYNEQFF.

Notes on this clone: Being one base from a much bigger clone, this may be a read error. The rearrangement joins TRBV7-2 to TRBJ1-5; 9 nucleotides line up with TRBD1. CDR1 and CDR2 from the germline V gene are SGHTA and FQGNSA. J lost 6 bases, V lost 1 base, and 4 bases had no gene match. CDR3 length: 15 residues. The CDR3 loop is CASSLGQGVSQPQHF. In nucleotides, the CDR3 is TGTGCCAGCAGCTTAGGACAGGGGGTGAGTCAGCCCCAGCATTTT.

This sequence joins TRBV11-2 and TRBJ2-1, with no clear D. With 2 bases removed from V and 6 bases from J, the gap between germline ends came to 5 bases. Germline V gives CDR1 SGHAT, CDR2 FQNNGV. The CDR3 runs 12 residues. The CDR3 sequence is CASSLIFNEQFF. The CDR3 DNA reads as TGTGCCAGCAGCTTAATTTTCAATGAGCAGTTCTTC.